The 21 T cell receptor beta chains below were found in one sample sequenced in a study of T cells in Graves' hyperthyroidism and ophthalmopathy. Amplification yielded TCR beta CDR3 regions, with RNA transcripts as the source. When the TCR CDR3 underwent first-round RT-PCR, the HTBI primer set was used. TCRdb re-called the multiplex PCR reads through MiXCR, storing one row per CDR3 protein. This sample has almost 600,000 distinct CDR3 sequences, with roughly 50% found just once. Sequencing was carried out using peripheral blood or thyroid tissue (not recorded which). These receptors all come from a woman between 18 and 29 years old with Graves' hyperthyroidism.

The table lists this clonotype with many counts. V is TRBV24-1 and J is TRBJ2-2; 7 bases align to TRBD1. The CDR3 runs 16 residues. J was trimmed by 2 bases and V by 3 bases; bases with no gene match: 5. CDR1 is KGHDR, CDR2 SFDVKD, per germline. The DNA of the CDR3 is TGTGCCACCAGTGATCCAGGGGGATACAACACCGGGGAGCTGTTTTTT. Its protein product is CATSDPGGYNTGELFF.

This clonotype was counted a few times. This clone may be a read error of a much larger clone one base away. The chain is built from TRBV12-3 or TRBV12-4 and TRBJ2-7; 8 bases align to TRBD2. The CDR3 consists of 14 residues. The CDR3 DNA is TGTGCCAGCAGCTGGGAGCGGGAGTTCCACGAGCAGTGCTTC. Protein product: CASSWEREFHEQCF.

The sample holds many counts of this clonotype. The chain is built from TRBV20-1 and TRBJ2-7; the D gene is possibly TRBD2 (5 bases). The CDR3 is 12 residues long. The germline CDR1 and CDR2 sequences are DFQATT and SNEGSKA (reference sequence). The germline V and J ends were trimmed by 3 bases and 6 bases, with 12 bases remaining between them. The CDR3 reads CSARRLALEQYF. The CDR3 nucleotides are TGCAGTGCTAGGCGGCTAGCTCTCGAGCAGTACTTC.

This clonotype has ten or more counts. The chain has TRBV20-1 and TRBJ1-3; 9 nucleotides align to TRBD1. Germline loops: CDR1 DFQATT, CDR2 SNEGSKA (reference sequence). V shed 0 bases and J 0 bases; nucleotides not matched to a gene: 12. CDR3 length: 19 residues. The CDR3 DNA reads as TGCAGTGCTAGAGATGGCGGGACAGGGTCTCCTACCTCTGGAAACACCATATATTTT. This encodes CSARDGGTGSPTSGNTIYF.

The chain couples TRBV5-1 to TRBJ2-3; D may be TRBD1 or TRBD2 (5 bases each). Germline values: CDR1 SGHRS, CDR2 YFSETQ. V lost 4 bases, J lost 8 bases, and 17 bases lay in between. CDR3 length: 14 residues. CDR3 in DNA: TGCGCCAGCAGCCCCGGGACGGCCGAGGGTACGCAGTATTTT. Translation gives CASSPGTAEGTQYF.

There are many counts of this clonotype. This chain joins TRBV6-5 and TRBJ2-7, with D unresolved. V lost 8 bases and J 3 bases, leaving 8 bases between the germline ends. CDR1 is MNHEY and CDR2 is SVGAGI in the germline V gene. The CDR3 is 11 amino acids. Here the CDR3 reads CASWTGYEQYF. CDR3 in DNA: TGTGCCAGCTGGACGGGCTACGAGCAGTACTTC.

Remarks on this clonotype: The DNA is omitted, as the CDR3 cannot be located on it reliably, and the CDR3 follows TCRdb's listing. The rearrangement links TRBV7-3 to TRBJ1-5. Per germline, CDR1 SGHTA and CDR2 FQGTGA. The CDR3 spans 24 residues, counting both ends. The CDR3 spells CASSFSETSYEQYFGGILPGPQHF.

V usage is TRBV27 and J usage is TRBJ2-7; D gene unclear. The germline V gene encodes CDR1 MNHEY and CDR2 SMNVEV (reference sequence). V was clipped by 3 bases and J by 3 bases, with 12 bases between them. This CDR3 has 14 residues. The CDR3, as DNA: TGTGCCAGCAGTTTTAATCCCAGAATCTACGAGCAGTACTTC. It is translated as CASSFNPRIYEQYF.

This chain uses TRBV24-1 with TRBJ2-7, with D possibly TRBD1 on 6 matching bases. Germline V lookup: CDR1 KGHDR, CDR2 SFDVKD. The V end lost 4 bases, the J end lost 3 bases, and 15 bases lay between the germline ends. This CDR3 has 15 amino acids. CDR3 nucleotides: TGTGCCACCAGTGACCCAGGGGACCACCTCTACGAGCAGTACTTC. Its translation is CATSDPGDHLYEQYF.

V gene TRBV15 combines with J gene TRBJ2-6; TRBD1 matches at 8 bases. This CDR3 contains 13 residues. With V trimmed by 3 bases and J by 15 bases, 7 bases remained unmatched. Germline V gene sequence: CDR1 LNHNV, CDR2 YYDKDF (reference sequence). CDR3: CATSSMDREDLTF. The DNA for the CDR3 is TGTGCCACCAGCAGTATGGACAGGGAGGACCTGACTTTC. Filled out from reference TRBV15 and TRBJ2-6, the complete variable domain reads DAMVIQNPRYQVTQFGKPVTLSCSQTLNHNVMYWYQQKSSQAPKLLFHYYDKDFNNEADTPDNFQSRRPNTSFCFLDIRSPGLGDTAMYLCATSSMDREDLTFGAGSRLTVL.

This clonotype was recorded many times. The rearrangement uses TRBV7-9 and TRBJ1-1; D unclear. V was cut by 1 base and J by 4 bases, with 10 bases left in between. Germline CDR1 and CDR2: SEHNR and FQNEAQ (reference sequence). The CDR3 extends over 14 amino acids. CDR3 residues: CASSLVQWGTEAFF. The DNA of the CDR3 is TGTGCCAGCAGCTTAGTGCAGTGGGGCACTGAAGCTTTCTTT. The whole variable domain, filled in from reference TRBV7-9 and TRBJ1-1, reads DTGVSQNPRHKITKRGQNVTFRCDPISEHNRLYWYRQTLGQGPEFLTYFQNEAQLEKSRLLSDRFSAERPKGSFSTLEIQRTEQGDSAMYLCASSLVQWGTEAFFGQGTRLTVV.

This clonotype was seen at least ten times. The chain joins TRBV4-3 to TRBJ2-7; 9 nucleotides align to TRBD2. J gave up 6 bases and V 0 bases, and 6 bases lay outside the gene matches. Per germline, CDR1 LGHNA and CDR2 YSLEER. The CDR3 spans 15 residues. CDR3 DNA sequence: TGCGCCAGCAGCCAAGAGAGCGGGAGGCTTGGCGAGCAGTACTTC. Protein: CASSQESGRLGEQYF.

This clonotype was counted only a few times. The chain carries TRBV7-9 and TRBJ1-2; no reliable D call. V was pared by 3 bases and J by 7 bases, with 12 bases between. Germline loops: CDR1 SEHNR, CDR2 FQNEAQ (reference sequence). The CDR3 runs 13 residues. CDR3: CASSFGGEGGYTF. CDR3 bases: TGTGCCAGCAGCTTCGGCGGCGAGGGTGGCTACACCTTC.

This clonotype showed up many times. One end of the junction fails to match germline, which may point to a read error. The CDR3 nucleotides are TGTGCCAGCAGCCCGGACAGAGGCCCCGAAGAAACCCAGTACTTC. Translated, it gives CASSPDRGPEETQYF. V and J are TRBV7-9 and TRBJ2-5, with D possibly TRBD1 on 6 matching bases. The CDR3 runs 15 residues. Germline CDR1 and CDR2: SEHNR and FQNEAQ (reference sequence).

This clonotype was observed a handful of times. The chain is built from TRBV6-1 and TRBJ2-7; tentatively, D is TRBD2 (5 bases). The CDR3 has 14 amino acids. Trimming took off 6 bases at V and 3 bases at J, with 15 bases between the two ends. Germline loops: CDR1 MNHNS, CDR2 SASEGT. The CDR3 DNA is TGTGCCAGCAGCGCGGACTCACAATACTACGAGCAGTACTTC. Protein sequence: CASSADSQYYEQYF.

Regarding this clonotype: One junction end does not reproduce the germline sequence, and a read error may be involved. The rearrangement links TRBV6-5 to TRBJ2-2; D uncertain. Germline V gene data show CDR1 as MNHEY and CDR2 as SVGAGI. This CDR3 comprises 13 residues. The CDR3 nucleotides are TGTGCCAGCAGTGACTCGGAGCGAGGGGAGCTGTTTTTT. This translates into CASSDSERGELFF.

This clonotype showed up many times. The V gene is TRBV7-9, the J gene TRBJ1-1; perhaps TRBD1 as D (6 bases). CDR3 length: 15 amino acids. The V end lost 7 bases, the J end lost 5 bases, and 20 bases lay between the germline ends. CDR1 SEHNR and CDR2 FQNEAQ come from the germline V gene (reference sequence). Here the CDR3 reads CASNGGGESRTEAFF. The CDR3 DNA reads as TGTGCCAGCAACGGGGGGGGCGAATCGCGGACTGAAGCTTTCTTT.

The rearrangement uses TRBV10-3 and TRBJ2-7; D is ambiguous. CDR1 is ENHRY, CDR2 SYGVKD, per germline. The CDR3 consists of 10 residues. The V end was cut by 4 bases, the J end by 5 bases, with 3 bases between. Here the CDR3 DNA reads TGTGCCATCAGTGGTAACGAGCAGTACTTC. Encoded protein: CAISGNEQYF.

There are many counts of this clonotype. A read error is possible here, since a much larger clone lies one base away. The chain couples TRBV29-1 to TRBJ2-6; tentative D call: TRBD2 (6 bases). Germline-derived CDR1 and CDR2 are SQVTM and ANQGSEA. V was shortened by 0 bases and J by 4 bases, with 13 bases between the two germline ends. This CDR3 region has 16 residues. The CDR3 sequence is CSVEDPGETGANVLTF. The CDR3 nucleotides read TGCAGCGTTGAAGATCCGGGAGAGACCGGGGCCAACGTCCTGACTTTC.

This clonotype was detected ten times or more. The chain has TRBV27 and TRBJ1-1; the match to TRBD1 covers 8 bases. The CDR3 consists of 12 residues. Germline CDR1 and CDR2: MNHEY and SMNVEV (reference sequence). The junction had 5 bases not matched to a gene; V was cut back by 6 bases and J by 8 bases. DNA of the CDR3: TGTGCCAGCAGAAGGACAGGGACCGAAGCTTTCTTT. This encodes CASRRTGTEAFF.

For this clonotype: A much larger clone is a single base away; this may be a read error. The genes are TRBV12-5 and TRBJ2-7; no clear D. Germline V CDR1 and CDR2: LGHNT, FRNRAP. The CDR3 contains 13 residues. In DNA form, the CDR3 reads TGTGCTAGTGGTTCCCCTGCCTCCTGCGAGCAGTACTTC. It is translated as CASGSPASCEQYF.